This TCR beta chain was captured by sequencing in a study of blood T cell repertoires in COVID-19. Study-wide context: Whether acute or convalescent, the COVID-19 samples came from the United States, Italy and Spain. T cells, B-cell-depleted T cells, or PBMCs provided the cDNA or gDNA that served as material.

Authors' methods: Nucleated cell number was recorded as an estimate derived from reference gene primer amplification. The table came from immunoSEQ multiplex PCR; TCRdb's copy has only in-frame clones and leaves some out. V, J and clone size are those of that table, while D and trimming were read from the DNA. The data contain approximately 85,000 clones, about nine tenths of them singletons. CDR3 length: 14 amino acids. The ends lost 4 bases at V and 6 bases at J; junction bases unmatched: 6. Per the germline V gene, CDR1 is SGDLS and CDR2 is YYNGEE. The clonotype was recovered from a woman in her forties or fifties in a cohort sampled during active COVID-19. Material for sequencing was peripheral blood. The chain recombines TRBV9 with TRBJ1-2; TRBD1 aligns across 10 bases. CDR3 in DNA: TGTGCCAGCAGCCCCCGGACAGGGGGGGATGGCTACACCTTC. Amino acid sequence: CASSPRTGGDGYTF. The full variable domain, its missing parts supplied by reference TRBV9 and TRBJ1-2, is DSGVTQTPKHLITATGQRVTLRCSPRSGDLSVYWYQQSLDQGLQFLIQYYNGEERAKGNILERFSAQQFPDLHSELNLSSLELGDSALYFCASSPRTGGDGYTFGSGTRLTVV.